One sample yielded the 13 T cell receptor beta chains listed below, sequenced in a study of T cell changes during pregnancy in multiple sclerosis. Method: immunoSEQ multiplex PCR; TCRdb's copy keeps in-frame clones and lacks some. In the table there are some 17,000 clones, approximately 81% of which are singletons. The input for sequencing was CD8+ T cells from peripheral blood mononuclear cells, taken in the third trimester of pregnancy. The receptors stem from a female donor in good health, enrolled as a control in a pregnancy study.

V is TRBV6-1 and J is TRBJ2-7, with TRBD1 matching over 9 bases. Germline V gene sequence: CDR1 MNHNS, CDR2 SASEGT. This CDR3 comprises 15 residues. Trimming removed 2 bases from V and 4 bases from J; junction bases left unmatched: 6. The CDR3 DNA is TGTGCCAGCAGTGAAATCGGGGACAGGGAGTACGAGCAGTACTTC. Translation: CASSEIGDREYEQYF.

This chain links TRBV12-5 with TRBJ2-1; 11 bases line up with TRBD2. Germline V CDR1 and CDR2: LGHNT, FRNRAP. CDR3 length: 17 residues. Trimming removed 7 bases from V and 6 bases from J; junction bases left unmatched: 14. CDR3 residues: CASASDQTSGVSNEQFF. CDR3 coding DNA: TGTGCTAGTGCCTCAGACCAGACTAGCGGGGTTTCCAATGAGCAGTTCTTC.

The chain links TRBV27 to TRBJ2-5; a possible D gene is TRBD1 (6 bases). V lost 1 base and J lost 5, with 14 bases in between. There are 15 residues in the CDR3. CDR1 is MNHEY and CDR2 is SMNVEV in the germline V gene (reference sequence). The DNA of the CDR3 is TGTGCCAGCAGTTTATACCCAGGGGTGAGCGAGACCCAGTACTTC. This codes for CASSLYPGVSETQYF.

This chain links TRBV5-4 with TRBJ2-1; a possible D gene is TRBD2 (6 bases). Germline V CDR1 and CDR2: SGHNT, YYREEE (reference sequence). Trimming shortened V by 4 bases and J by 3 bases, and 8 bases separated the two germline ends. The CDR3 has 13 amino acids. The CDR3 spells CASSTTSYNEQFF. CDR3 nucleotides: TGTGCCAGCAGCACGACTAGCTACAATGAGCAGTTCTTC.

CDR3 nucleotides: TGTGCCAGCAGGGCCCCGGGCACTGAAGCTTTCTTT. Its protein is CASRAPGTEAFF. This rearrangement joins TRBV5-4 to TRBJ1-1; D gene uncertain. Per the germline V gene, CDR1 is SGHNT and CDR2 is YYREEE (reference sequence). Deletions cut 5 bases from V and 4 bases from J, with 9 bases between. The CDR3 totals 12 residues.

The CDR3 spells CASSEASGGSETQYF. The CDR3 DNA reads as TGTGCCAGCAGTGAAGCTTCGGGGGGCTCTGAGACCCAGTACTTC. The rearrangement links TRBV6-4 to TRBJ2-5; possibly TRBD2 for D (7 bases). Trimming left V 3 bases short and J 5 bases short, with 16 bases between. The CDR3 consists of 15 residues. Germline assignment: CDR1 MRHNA and CDR2 SNTAGT.

The J gene is TRBJ1-2, the V gene TRBV5-5; 10 bases match TRBD1. V shed 0 bases, J shed 6 bases, and the junction held 14 bases outside the gene matches. Germline V gene lookup returns CDR1 SGHKS and CDR2 YYEKEE (reference sequence). The CDR3 length is 18 residues. The CDR3 region has the DNA TGTGCCAGCAGCTTGGATATGGATGTGACAGGGGGCGAGAATGGCTACACCTTC. This codes for CASSLDMDVTGGENGYTF.

V and J are TRBV15 and TRBJ2-7; D gene uncertain. This CDR3 is built from 14 residues. The germline V gene has CDR1 LNHNV and CDR2 YYDKDF (reference sequence). V was cut by 1 base and J by 2 bases, with 9 bases left in between. CDR3 region: CATSRGSGAYEQYF. The CDR3 DNA sequence: TGTGCCACCAGCAGAGGTTCAGGCGCCTACGAGCAGTACTTC.

V usage is TRBV19 and J usage is TRBJ2-1, with a possible D match to TRBD2 (7 bases). The V end lost 5 bases, the J end lost 4 bases, and 18 bases lay between the germline ends. Germline V gene lookup returns CDR1 LNHDA and CDR2 SQIVND (reference sequence). The CDR3 is made up of 16 amino acids. CDR3 amino acids: CASSENRGGRYNEQFF. The DNA of the CDR3 is TGTGCCAGTAGTGAGAATAGGGGGGGCCGATACAATGAGCAGTTCTTC.

The V and J genes are TRBV13 and TRBJ2-7; tentative D call: TRBD2 (7 bases). The CDR3 has 13 amino acids. Looked up from germline, CDR1 is PRHDT and CDR2 is FYEKMQ (reference sequence). Trimming shortened V by 3 bases and J by 7 bases, and 13 bases separated the two germline ends. The CDR3 sequence: CASSFGRGGEQYF. The CDR3 DNA reads TGTGCCAGCAGCTTCGGTAGGGGGGGAGAGCAGTACTTC.

The chain couples TRBV6-5 to TRBJ1-5; D remains unclear. CDR1 and CDR2 from the germline V gene are MNHEY and SVGAGI. The germline V and J ends were trimmed by 8 bases and 5 bases, with 13 bases remaining between them. The CDR3 contains 13 residues. The CDR3 DNA sequence: TGTGCCAGCGGAGAAGGATCCCATCAGCCCCAGCATTTT. Residues: CASGEGSHQPQHF.

V gene TRBV11-2 combines with J gene TRBJ2-5, with D possibly TRBD1 on 7 matching bases. The CDR3 is 15 residues long. CDR1 SGHAT and CDR2 FQNNGV come from the germline V gene. V lost 8 bases and J lost 1, with 17 bases in between. The CDR3 DNA sequence: TGTGCCAGCTCCCTGGAGGGGGCTCCCCAAGAGACCCAGTACTTC. It translates to CASSLEGAPQETQYF.

V usage is TRBV27 and J usage is TRBJ1-1; D is uncertain. CDR1 MNHEY and CDR2 SMNVEV come from the germline V gene (reference sequence). CDR3 size: 13 residues. Trimming pared 6 bases from V and 0 bases from J, leaving 8 bases between. CDR3 region: CASRLGLNTEAFF. Written as DNA, the CDR3 is TGTGCCAGCAGGCTCGGGTTGAACACTGAAGCTTTCTTT.